Presented here are 28 T cell receptor beta chains from one specimen sequenced in a study of siplizumab effects on memory and regulatory T cells. Data came from immunoSEQ multiplex PCR; TCRdb stores just in-frame clones and leaves some out. The sample carries 100,000 or so clones, 85% to 95% recorded once. What was sequenced was non-Treg CD4+ T cells sorted from blood. These TCRs come from a human donor in good health.

V is TRBV28 and J is TRBJ1-4, with a possible D match to TRBD1 (6 bases). The CDR3 is 14 residues long. V shed 3 bases and J shed 8 bases, with 13 bases lying between them. Germline CDR1 MDHEN, CDR2 SYDVKM. The CDR3 is CASSFRGGREKLFF. In DNA, the CDR3 is TGTGCCAGCAGTTTCAGAGGGGGTAGGGAAAAACTGTTTTTT.

The chain is built from TRBV20-1 and TRBJ2-3; D not resolved. V dropped 2 bases and J dropped 6 bases, with 3 bases sitting between them. The CDR3 is 10 amino acids. The germline CDR1 and CDR2 sequences are DFQATT and SNEGSKA (reference sequence). CDR3 nucleotide sequence: TGCAGTGCTAGATACGATACGCAGTATTTT. It translates to CSARYDTQYF.

The rearrangement links TRBV4-2 to TRBJ1-5, with 11 nucleotides matching TRBD1. Germline V gene lookup returns CDR1 LGHNA and CDR2 YNFKEQ. CDR3 size: 21 residues. The trim removed 4 bases at V and 1 base at J, leaving 18 bases unmatched. CDR3 in amino acids: CASSPILPRDRGDISNQPQHF. CDR3 DNA sequence: TGTGCCAGCAGCCCCATATTACCCCGGGACAGGGGGGATATAAGCAATCAGCCCCAGCATTTT.

The chain uses TRBV15 and TRBJ1-2; 7 bases line up with TRBD1. The CDR3 contains 13 residues. The germline V gene encodes CDR1 LNHNV and CDR2 YYDKDF (reference sequence). V was pared by 8 bases and J by 7 bases, with 10 bases of the junction left unmatched. In nucleotides, the CDR3 is TGTGCCACCCGAAACAGGGGTTCAAGTGGCTACACCTTC. Amino acids: CATRNRGSSGYTF.

This chain joins TRBV19 and TRBJ2-1; 11 bases match TRBD1. This CDR3 region has 13 residues. V lost 9 bases to trimming and J lost 8 bases; unmatched junction nucleotides: 6. Germline assignment: CDR1 LNHDA and CDR2 SQIVND (reference sequence). The CDR3 DNA reads TGTGCCAGACTGGGACAGGGGGTCCATGAGCAGTTCTTC. Its protein product is CARLGQGVHEQFF.

J is TRBJ2-3 and V is TRBV10-2; D unclear. Trimming left V 7 bases short and J 1 base short, with 15 bases between. This CDR3 contains 15 residues. Germline V gene lookup returns CDR1 WSHSY and CDR2 SAAADI. The CDR3 DNA sequence: TGCGCCAGCACATCTGTTAAGTCGGGCACAGATACGCAGTATTTT. Translation: CASTSVKSGTDTQYF.

Turning to this clone: The identical CDR3 is also encoded by other nucleotide sequences in the sample. The chain combines TRBV2 with TRBJ1-1; D remains ambiguous. Germline CDR1 SNHLY, CDR2 FYNNEI. This CDR3 is built from 13 residues. Trimming stripped 4 bases from V and 1 base from J, with 7 bases between. As DNA, the CDR3 is TGTGCCAGCAGTGCCGAAGGGAACACTGAAGCTTTCTTT. This codes for CASSAEGNTEAFF.

The CDR3 region has the DNA TGTGCCAGCAGCTTAGCACTAGCGTTAGGAGAGACCCAGTACTTC. Its protein product is CASSLALALGETQYF. The genes are TRBV11-1 and TRBJ2-5; 7 bases are shared with TRBD2. The CDR3 contains 15 residues. Trimming took 0 bases from V and 4 from J; bases not matched to a gene: 5. The germline gives CDR1 SGHAT, CDR2 FQDESV (reference sequence).

The rearrangement uses TRBV29-1 and TRBJ2-3, with D perhaps matching TRBD2 (5 bases). The CDR3 runs 17 residues. The V gene's germline CDR1 is SQVTM and CDR2 ANQGSEA. With 4 bases removed from V and 4 bases from J, the gap between germline ends came to 24 bases. The CDR3 DNA sequence: TGCAGCGTTGCGGGATCCTCCCAGGCTAGCTGGGCAGATACGCAGTATTTT. Protein sequence: CSVAGSSQASWADTQYF.

Regarding this clone: Sequence at one end of the junction differs from germline and may be a read error. The chain carries TRBV28 and TRBJ1-1; D perhaps matches TRBD1 (6 bases). Germline V gives CDR1 MDHEN, CDR2 SYDVKM. This CDR3 has 12 amino acids. CDR3 in DNA: TGTGCCAGCAGATTATTACAGGGTTCAGCTTTCTTT. Translation gives CASRLLQGSAFF.

This chain connects TRBV27 to TRBJ2-1; perhaps TRBD1 as D (7 bases). Trimming removed 5 bases from V and 3 bases from J, with 17 bases in between. CDR3 length: 16 residues. CDR1 and CDR2 from the germline V gene are MNHEY and SMNVEV (reference sequence). CDR3 nucleotide sequence: TGTGCCAGCAGTCTTCAGGGGGGAAACTACTACAATGAGCAGTTCTTC. It is translated as CASSLQGGNYYNEQFF.

The gene calls are TRBV4-1 and TRBJ1-2; D is ambiguous. V was cut by 0 bases and J by 5 bases, with 13 bases left in between. Germline V lookup: CDR1 MGHRA, CDR2 YSYEKL. The CDR3 spans 15 residues. CDR3 DNA: TGCGCCAGCAGCCAAGACTCAGACTTTGGGTATGGCTACACCTTC. Its protein is CASSQDSDFGYGYTF.

This chain connects TRBV19 to TRBJ1-1; D not certain. There are 15 residues in the CDR3. From germline, CDR1 is LNHDA and CDR2 SQIVND (reference sequence). The germline V and J ends were trimmed by 6 bases and 5 bases, with 19 bases remaining between them. The CDR3 DNA is TGTGCCAGTAGCCCGATTAATATGGGGAGGACTGAAGCTTTCTTT. As protein: CASSPINMGRTEAFF.

Only one count was recorded for this clone. The CDR3 loop reads CASSLNLGEPMKAFF. The CDR3 DNA sequence: TGTGCCAGCAGCTTAAACTTAGGAGAACCGATGAAAGCTTTCTTT. V and J are TRBV7-9 and TRBJ1-1; the D is unclear. Trimming removed 2 bases from V and 9 bases from J, with 19 bases in between. The germline CDR1 and CDR2 sequences are SEHNR and FQNEAQ (reference sequence). This CDR3 region has 15 residues.

This clone was detected only once. The chain combines TRBV18 with TRBJ2-2; no clear D. V was shortened by 3 bases and J by 7 bases, with 12 bases between the two germline ends. Per germline, CDR1 KGHSH and CDR2 LQKENI. This CDR3 contains 14 residues. The CDR3 DNA is TGTGCCAGCTCACCGGCCCGATCTGGCGGGGAGCTGTTTTTT. Encoded protein: CASSPARSGGELFF.

This chain connects TRBV11-2 to TRBJ2-1, with D tentatively TRBD1 or TRBD2 (5 bases each). In germline, CDR1 is SGHAT, CDR2 FQNNGV. The CDR3 spans 15 residues. Deletions cut 5 bases from V and 7 bases from J, with 18 bases between. CDR3 bases: TGTGCCAGCAGCCGAGGGGACCCCGTTCGGAATGAGCAGTTCTTC. It encodes CASSRGDPVRNEQFF.

The sample holds one count of this clone. The gene calls are TRBV5-1 and TRBJ2-4; D perhaps matches TRBD2 (7 bases). Germline V gene data show CDR1 as SGHRS and CDR2 as YFSETQ. With 1 base removed from V and 5 bases from J, the gap between germline ends came to 10 bases. The CDR3 consists of 14 residues. Written as DNA, the CDR3 is TGCGCCAGCAGCTTGCGGGGGGCAGAAAACATTCAGTACTTC. The encoded protein is CASSLRGAENIQYF.

This rearrangement joins TRBV29-1 to TRBJ1-1; D may be TRBD1 (5 bases). The CDR3 sequence is 11 residues long. Germline assignment: CDR1 SQVTM and CDR2 ANQGSEA. Deletions cut 7 bases from V and 5 bases from J, with 11 bases between. The DNA of the CDR3 is TGCAGCGCTGCACAGGCGACTGAAGCTTTCTTT. Amino acids: CSAAQATEAFF.

This chain connects TRBV6-5 to TRBJ2-3; the D is unclear. V was clipped by 2 bases and J by 6 bases, with 3 bases between them. CDR1 MNHEY and CDR2 SVGAGI come from the germline V gene. The CDR3 contains 11 residues. The CDR3 reads CASSYVDTQYF. CDR3 nucleotide sequence: TGTGCCAGCAGTTACGTCGATACGCAGTATTTT.

The chain uses TRBV28 and TRBJ1-2; 7 positions agree with TRBD1. The CDR3 is made up of 12 amino acids. CDR1 and CDR2 from the germline V gene are MDHEN and SYDVKM. V lost 6 bases, J lost 8 bases, and 6 bases stayed unmatched. CDR3 loop: CASSTGDLGYTF. CDR3 nucleotides: TGTGCCAGCAGCACAGGGGATTTGGGCTACACCTTC.

This rearrangement joins TRBV28 to TRBJ2-7; 9 bases agree with TRBD1. Germline V gene data show CDR1 as MDHEN and CDR2 as SYDVKM. The V segment lost 7 bases and the J segment 6 bases; nucleotides outside the gene matches: 13. The CDR3 length is 15 residues. CDR3 residues: CASTLPGQGLGEQYF. As DNA, the CDR3 is TGTGCCAGCACCCTACCGGGACAGGGTCTCGGCGAGCAGTACTTC.

This clone has a single count. The J gene is TRBJ2-3, the V gene TRBV27; TRBD2 might be the D (5 bases). The CDR3 spans 12 residues. Trimming took off 8 bases at V and 4 bases at J, with 10 bases between the two ends. Looked up from germline, CDR1 is MNHEY and CDR2 is SMNVEV (reference sequence). CDR3 amino acids: CASGERSDTQYF. CDR3 nucleotide sequence: TGTGCCAGCGGGGAGCGCTCAGATACGCAGTATTTT.

V gene TRBV5-1 combines with J gene TRBJ2-7; a weak D match, TRBD2 (5 bases). CDR1 is SGHRS and CDR2 is YFSETQ in the germline V gene. Between the trimmed V and J ends, which lost 4 bases and 5 bases, there was a span of 13 bases. CDR3 size: 13 residues. The CDR3 DNA reads TGCGCCAGCAGCCGCGGGCTTTATAACGAGCAGTACTTC. It is translated as CASSRGLYNEQYF.

The rearrangement uses TRBV15 and TRBJ2-5; D unresolved. The germline CDR1 and CDR2 sequences are LNHNV and YYDKDF (reference sequence). Trimming shortened V by 5 bases and J by 4 bases, and 8 bases separated the two germline ends. CDR3 size: 12 residues. The DNA for the CDR3 is TGTGCCACCAGCCTCCGGTCAGAGACCCAGTACTTC. This encodes CATSLRSETQYF.

J is TRBJ1-1 and V is TRBV19; no firm D call. The CDR3 is 13 residues long. V gave up 0 bases and J gave up 11 bases, with 13 bases separating them. Germline assignment: CDR1 LNHDA and CDR2 SQIVND (reference sequence). The CDR3 sequence: CASSIDPRSAAFF. CDR3 bases: TGTGCCAGTAGTATAGATCCTAGAAGTGCGGCTTTCTTT.

This chain uses TRBV5-1 with TRBJ2-4; tentatively, D is TRBD2 (6 bases). Germline CDR1 SGHRS, CDR2 YFSETQ. This CDR3 has 14 residues. The germline V and J ends were trimmed by 2 bases and 12 bases, with 18 bases remaining between them. The CDR3 loop is CASSLAEGIRGQYF. CDR3 nucleotide sequence: TGCGCCAGCAGCTTAGCGGAGGGAATTAGGGGTCAGTACTTC.

V is TRBV5-4 and J is TRBJ2-7, with 7 bases lining up with TRBD1. The CDR3 totals 14 residues. V lost 3 bases, J lost 5 bases, and 8 bases stayed unmatched. CDR1 is SGHNT, CDR2 YYREEE, per germline (reference sequence). The CDR3 DNA reads TGTGCCAGCAGCTCGTCGACAGGGTCCGACGAGCAGTACTTC. Its protein product is CASSSSTGSDEQYF.

The V call is TRBV19, the J call TRBJ2-2, with D unclear. V lost 8 bases to trimming and J lost 0 bases, with 16 bases between them. This CDR3 region has 16 residues. Germline V gene data show CDR1 as LNHDA and CDR2 as SQIVND (reference sequence). CDR3 in DNA: TGTGCCAGTTTTTCAACCGGGCCTACGAACACCGGGGAGCTGTTTTTT. This sequence encodes CASFSTGPTNTGELFF.